This T cell receptor (beta chain) was sequenced for a study of blood T cell repertoires in COVID-19. The wider study: The samples span acute and convalescent COVID-19 from the United States, Italy and Spain.

The germline CDR1 and CDR2 sequences are MGHDK and SYGVNS. V lost 2 bases to trimming and J lost 4 bases, with 6 bases between them. The CDR3 extends over 13 amino acids. This clone was picked up one time. Original handling: Estimation of nucleated cell counts was performed using reference gene primer amplification. TCRdb's table, derived via immunoSEQ multiplex PCR, lists solely in-frame clones and lacks some. Clone size and V and J calls were adopted from that table, with D and trimming inferred from the DNA. Of about 64,000 clones listed, nearly 90% are singletons. The chain combines TRBV25-1 with TRBJ1-5; D gene ambiguous. Source material: peripheral blood. The TCR was taken from a man aged 65 to 85 with acute or convalescent COVID-19. This CDR3 is CASSERFNQPQHF. CDR3 DNA: TGTGCCAGCAGTGAACGTTTTAATCAGCCCCAGCATTTT.